The sequence of this TCR beta chain was determined in a study of naive and memory T cell subsets. After the first PCR, alpha and beta chain libraries were processed separately. Four subsets defined by CD45RA and CD27 were sorted after CD3, CD4, CD8 and live/dead staining. Study-wide results and limits: Gini index rose across naive, CM, EM and EMRA in CD4 and CD8. A few larger clonotypes appeared in naive repertoires, especially CD8, possibly memory cells re-expressing CD45RA.

Two oligonucleotides, mixed equimolar, formed the beta constant-region primer covering TRBC1 and TRBC2. The ligated cDNA underwent four PCR rounds using SP2 and nested alpha and beta constant-region primers. TCRdb analysed the UMI-ligation and nested PCR reads with MiXCR anew, one entry per CDR3 protein. The data show more than 95,000 distinct CDR3 sequences, roughly 15% seen once. This clonotype was counted only a few times. Its specificity is not known. Sequencing was carried out using naive CD8+ T cells from blood. The receptor was derived from a human donor in good health.

This CDR3 is CASSEGFGSGNTIYF. As DNA, the CDR3 is TGTGCCAGCAGTGAAGGCTTTGGCTCTGGAAACACCATATATTTT. V gene TRBV25-1 combines with J gene TRBJ1-3; D remains unclear. The CDR3 has 15 residues. Germline loops: CDR1 MGHDK, CDR2 SYGVNS. With 2 bases removed from V and 0 bases from J, the gap between germline ends came to 8 bases.